This TCR beta chain was captured by sequencing in a study of CD8 T cells in ankylosing spondylitis. Findings and caveats of the study: There was reportedly significant enrichment of clones that were disease-linked in matched ankylosing spondylitis synovial fluid. Ankylosing spondylitis blood appeared to carry a characteristic TCR beta motif of 7 or 8 highly homologous variants. Disease-associated clones were CD8+ and fairly uncommon in peripheral blood.

At least ten counts were recorded for this clonotype. As yet, its antigen is unknown. One entry per CDR3 protein, called by TCRdb with MiXCR from the 5' RACE reads. Here the sample spans 230,000 or so distinct CDR3 sequences, more than 15% being singletons. The clonotype was recovered from a male donor with ankylosing spondylitis or in good health (not recorded which). The sequenced sample was blood, either unsorted or a sorted T cell fraction (not recorded which).

The CDR3 loop reads CASSPWDRVDEQFF. In nucleotides, the CDR3 is TGTGCCAGCAGTCCTTGGGACAGGGTCGATGAGCAGTTCTTC. The chain has TRBV11-2 and TRBJ2-1; 9 nucleotides align to TRBD1. Trimming cost V 6 bases and J 8 bases; bases outside gene matches: 8. Per germline, CDR1 SGHAT and CDR2 FQNNGV. CDR3 length: 14 residues.